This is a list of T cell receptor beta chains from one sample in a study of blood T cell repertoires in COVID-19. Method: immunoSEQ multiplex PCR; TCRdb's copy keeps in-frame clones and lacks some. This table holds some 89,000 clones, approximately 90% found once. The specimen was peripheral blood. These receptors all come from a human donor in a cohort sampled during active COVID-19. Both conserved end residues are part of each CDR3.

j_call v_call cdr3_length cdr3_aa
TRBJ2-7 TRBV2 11 CASKLDYEQYF
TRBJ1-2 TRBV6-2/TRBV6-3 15 CASSPNLSGNYGYTF
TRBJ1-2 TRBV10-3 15 CAISEGTGVNYGYTF
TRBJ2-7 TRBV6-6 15 CASSYPQGKGYEQYF
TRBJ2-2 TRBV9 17 CASSVEDSGRYTGELFF
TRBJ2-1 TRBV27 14 CASSLRLAGDEQFF
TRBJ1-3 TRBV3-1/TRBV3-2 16 CASSYSDSPSGNTIYF
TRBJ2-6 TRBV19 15 CASSSRVSGANVLTF
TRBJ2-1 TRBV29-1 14 CSVANPGREYEQFF
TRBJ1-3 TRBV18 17 CASSLTPDRSAGNTIYF
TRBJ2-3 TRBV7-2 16 CASSPTGTTSTDTQYF
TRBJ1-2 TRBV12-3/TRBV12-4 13 CASSFQGVYGYTF
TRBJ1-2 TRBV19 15 CASSGGDPGNYGYTF
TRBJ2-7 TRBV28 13 CASRRGPPYEQYF
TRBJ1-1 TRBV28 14 CASSRGRGNTEAFF
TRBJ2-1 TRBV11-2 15 CASSLGTGYYNEQFF
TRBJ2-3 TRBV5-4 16 CASSLGQGRATDTQYF
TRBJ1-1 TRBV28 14 CASSSRGRNTEAFF
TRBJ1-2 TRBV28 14 CASIGISGGYGYTF
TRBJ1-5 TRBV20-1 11 CSSGDRQPQHF
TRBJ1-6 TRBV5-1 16 CASSLQVSGYNSPLHF
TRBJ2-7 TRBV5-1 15 CASSRTSGRAYEQYF
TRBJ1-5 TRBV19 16 CASSTGWTFSNQPQHF
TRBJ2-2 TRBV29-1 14 CSVIQGAHTGELFF
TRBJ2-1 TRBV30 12 CAWRGALPEQFF
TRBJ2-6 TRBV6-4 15 CASSLNRGPANVLTF
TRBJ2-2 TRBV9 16 CASSVVGQGYTGELFF